These T cell receptor beta chains were read from a single sample in a study of T cells after yellow fever vaccination. TCRdb analysed the 5' RACE reads with MiXCR anew, one entry per CDR3 protein. The sample consists of a few hundred thousand distinct CDR3 sequences, less than 9.5% of them appearing once. The sequencing here drew on CD4+ T cells sorted from PBMCs, taken 5 days after the yellow fever booster vaccination. The receptor source for this set is a man between 18 and 29 years old who received the YFV17D yellow fever vaccine. CDR3s include the opening cysteine and the closing phenylalanine or tryptophan. Fields, in order: V gene, clone size, D gene, J gene, CDR3 protein, CDR3 DNA. The D gene is left open where the match is weak. Clone size is not always given. Where it is, it says once, few, many or a class for expanded clones.

TRBV4-3	NA	TRBD2	TRBJ2-3	CASSQSGGADTQYF	TGCGCCAGCAGCCAAAGCGGGGGGGCAGATACGCAGTATTTT
TRBV19	few	NA	TRBJ1-1	CASSIDPRGNTEAFF	TGTGCCAGTAGTATAGATCCCAGGGGGAACACTGAAGCTTTCTTT
TRBV2	NA	NA	TRBJ1-1	CASRAEIGNTEAFF	TGTGCCAGCAGAGCTGAGATAGGAAACACTGAAGCTTTCTTT
TRBV10-2	NA	NA	TRBJ2-5	CASSELGWEETQYF	TGCGCCAGCAGTGAGTTGGGGTGGGAAGAGACCCAGTACTTC
TRBV27	NA	NA	TRBJ1-3	CASSSRSGNTIYF	TGTGCCAGCAGTTCCCGCTCTGGAAACACCATATATTTT
TRBV9	NA	NA	TRBJ2-1	CASSVAPEGNEQFF	TGTGCCAGCAGCGTAGCCCCGGAGGGCAATGAGCAGTTCTTC
TRBV3-1	NA	TRBD1	TRBJ1-2	CASSQRTGDYGYTF	TGTGCCAGCAGCCAACGGACAGGGGACTATGGCTACACCTTC
TRBV7-2	few	NA	TRBJ2-5	CASSLAGSTKTQYF	TGTGCCAGCAGCTTAGCGGGCTCAACCAAGACCCAGTACTTC
TRBV11-2	few	NA	TRBJ2-2	CASTIGLDTGELFF	TGTGCCAGCACCATCGGACTCGACACCGGGGAGCTGTTTTTT
TRBV18	few	TRBD1	TRBJ2-1	CAVTGDRVLNEQFF	TGTGCGGTTACCGGGGACAGAGTTCTCAATGAGCAGTTCTTC
TRBV20-1	NA	NA	TRBJ2-3	CSASPAGRDTQYF	TGCAGTGCTAGTCCCGCTGGGCGAGATACGCAGTATTTT
TRBV19	NA	NA	TRBJ2-7	CASKGVGDDSYEQYF	TGTGCCAGTAAAGGGGTCGGGGACGACTCCTACGAGCAGTACTTC
TRBV2	NA	NA	TRBJ1-4	CASRPTATNEKLFF	TGTGCCAGCAGGCCGACGGCAACTAATGAAAAACTGTTTTTT
TRBV6-2/TRBV6-3	many	NA	TRBJ2-3	CASSHTGRAQYF	TGTGCCAGCAGCCATACAGGGAGGGCGCAGTATTTT
TRBV7-2	NA	NA	TRBJ2-3	CASSYLGDTQYF	TGTGCCAGCAGCTACCTAGGGGATACGCAGTATTTT
TRBV24-1	NA	NA	TRBJ2-5	CATSTGARETQYF	TGTGCCACCAGTACAGGCGCCAGGGAGACCCAGTACTTC
TRBV5-1	few	NA	TRBJ1-1	CASSGIGGANTEAFF	TGCGCCAGCAGCGGAATCGGGGGGGCGAACACTGAAGCTTTCTTT
TRBV4-1	few	NA	TRBJ1-1	CASSARGKGETEAFF	TGCGCCAGCAGCGCCCGGGGCAAGGGTGAGACTGAAGCTTTCTTT
TRBV20-1	NA	NA	TRBJ1-2	CSANLDNYGYTF	TGCAGTGCTAACCTCGACAACTATGGCTACACCTTC
TRBV24-1	many	TRBD2	TRBJ2-5	CATSLAGAETQYF	TGTGCCACCAGTCTAGCGGGGGCGGAGACCCAGTACTTC
TRBV5-1	few	NA	TRBJ2-3	CASSLARSEWAYTDTQYF	TGCGCCAGCAGCTTGGCTAGGTCCGAGTGGGCTTACACAGATACGCAGTATTTT
TRBV20-1	few	NA	TRBJ2-3	CSASRWSTDTQYF	TGCAGTGCTAGTCGGTGGAGCACAGATACGCAGTATTTT
TRBV5-1	NA	TRBD1	TRBJ1-4	CASSSDRGNEKLFF	TGCGCCAGCAGCTCTGACAGGGGTAATGAAAAACTGTTTTTT
TRBV4-3	NA	NA	TRBJ2-3	CASSQYSTDTQYF	TGCGCCAGCAGCCAATATAGCACAGATACGCAGTATTTT
TRBV19	NA	TRBD2	TRBJ2-1	CASSGGTPVRSYNEQFF	TGTGCCAGTAGCGGGGGGACCCCGGTCCGCTCCTACAATGAGCAGTTCTTC
TRBV3-1	many	NA	TRBJ1-6	CASSQGRPDGAYNSPLHF	TGTGCCAGCAGCCAAGGCCGACCGGATGGTGCCTATAATTCACCCCTCCACTTT
TRBV20-1	few	NA	TRBJ2-3	CSARNLGGGPSRTQYF	TGCAGTGCTAGAAATTTGGGAGGGGGCCCGTCGCGAACGCAGTATTTT
TRBV5-1	few	NA	TRBJ1-5	CASSPGRGIGDQPQHF	TGCGCCAGCAGCCCTGGACGGGGAATAGGAGATCAGCCCCAGCATTTT
TRBV6-2/TRBV6-3	few	NA	TRBJ2-7	CASSYVETHEQYF	TGTGCCAGCAGTTACGTAGAGACCCACGAGCAGTACTTC
TRBV12-3/TRBV12-4	NA	NA	TRBJ1-5	CASTWGDNQPQHF	TGTGCCAGCACCTGGGGGGACAATCAGCCCCAGCATTTT
TRBV6-5	few	NA	TRBJ2-5	CASSRVQQETQYF	TGTGCCAGCAGTCGGGTCCAACAAGAGACCCAGTACTTC
TRBV5-1	few	NA	TRBJ2-1	CASSPGTPGNEQFF	TGCGCCAGCAGCCCTGGGACTCCGGGCAATGAGCAGTTCTTC
TRBV7-9	few	TRBD2	TRBJ2-3	CASSISGLAGGGTDTQYF	TGTGCCAGCAGCATCTCGGGACTAGCGGGGGGCGGTACAGATACGCAGTATTTT
TRBV7-2	NA	NA	TRBJ2-1	CASSRVSRSSEQFF	TGTGCCAGCAGCCGGGTGTCCAGGTCAAGCGAGCAGTTCTTC
TRBV7-3	once	NA	TRBJ2-3	CASSFTRASDTQYF	TGTGCCAGCAGCTTTACTAGGGCGTCAGATACGCAGTATTTT
TRBV12-3/TRBV12-4	NA	NA	TRBJ2-5	CASKGGWGETQYF	TGTGCCAGCAAGGGCGGGTGGGGAGAGACCCAGTACTTC
TRBV5-4	many	TRBD1	TRBJ1-1	CASSIGGQGEAFF	TGTGCCAGCAGTATTGGTGGACAGGGCGAAGCTTTCTTT
TRBV3-1	few	NA	TRBJ1-5	CASSPSGGGNQPQHF	TGTGCCAGCAGCCCCTCCGGGGGTGGCAATCAGCCCCAGCATTTT
TRBV5-1	many	NA	TRBJ2-5	CASSFGTFQETQYF	TGCGCCAGCAGCTTCGGGACCTTCCAAGAGACCCAGTACTTC
TRBV5-4	few	NA	TRBJ2-2	CASSRWAQRSGELFF	TGTGCCAGCAGCAGGTGGGCACAAAGGAGCGGGGAGCTGTTTTTT
TRBV10-3	NA	NA	TRBJ2-7	CAIGAGGYEQYF	TGTGCCATCGGGGCCGGGGGTTACGAGCAGTACTTC
TRBV2	few	NA	TRBJ2-5	CASSEGPLETQYF	TGTGCCAGCAGTGAAGGACCGTTGGAGACCCAGTACTTC
TRBV20-1	few	TRBD1	TRBJ1-1	CSATGLGQGNTEAFF	TGCAGTGCTACCGGCCTTGGACAGGGGAACACTGAAGCTTTCTTT
TRBV10-3	NA	TRBD1	TRBJ2-7	CAISGADRAREQYF	TGTGCCATCAGTGGGGCGGACAGGGCTCGCGAGCAGTACTTC
TRBV18	NA	TRBD1	TRBJ2-5	CASSPLDRAGETQYF	TGTGCCAGCTCACCATTGGACAGGGCTGGGGAGACCCAGTACTTC